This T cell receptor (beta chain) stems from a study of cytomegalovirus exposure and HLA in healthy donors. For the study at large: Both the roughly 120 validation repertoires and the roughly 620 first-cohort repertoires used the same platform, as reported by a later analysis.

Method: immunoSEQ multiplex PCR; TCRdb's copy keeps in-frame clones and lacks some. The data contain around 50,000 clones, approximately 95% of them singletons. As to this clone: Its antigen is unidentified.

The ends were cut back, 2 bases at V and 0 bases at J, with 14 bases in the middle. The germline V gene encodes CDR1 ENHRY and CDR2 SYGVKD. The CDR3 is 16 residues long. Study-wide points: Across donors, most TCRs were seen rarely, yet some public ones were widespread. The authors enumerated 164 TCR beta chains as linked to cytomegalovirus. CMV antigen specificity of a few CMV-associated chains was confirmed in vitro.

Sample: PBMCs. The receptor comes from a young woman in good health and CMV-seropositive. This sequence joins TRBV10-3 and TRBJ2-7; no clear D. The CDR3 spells CAISELPDGSSYEQYF. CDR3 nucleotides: TGTGCCATCAGTGAGCTCCCTGATGGTAGCTCCTACGAGCAGTACTTC.